This T cell receptor (beta chain) originates from a study of CD8 T cells in ankylosing spondylitis. Ten or more counts support this clonotype. TCRdb processed the 5' RACE reads anew with MiXCR; each CDR3 protein has one entry. Among about 220,000 distinct CDR3 sequences, 10% to 13% were seen once, and the ten largest hold 21%. Trimming took off 5 bases at V and 6 bases at J, with 10 bases between the two ends. CDR3 size: 13 residues. Germline V lookup: CDR1 MDHEN, CDR2 SYDVKM. The sample taken for sequencing was blood, either unsorted or a sorted T cell fraction (not recorded which). The sequence derives from a male donor with ankylosing spondylitis or in good health (not recorded which). The chain joins TRBV28 to TRBJ2-2; possible D gene TRBD2, 7 bases. The CDR3 DNA reads TGTGCCAGCAGTGGGGGGGCCCCCGGGGAGCTGTTTTTT. Amino acids: CASSGGAPGELFF.